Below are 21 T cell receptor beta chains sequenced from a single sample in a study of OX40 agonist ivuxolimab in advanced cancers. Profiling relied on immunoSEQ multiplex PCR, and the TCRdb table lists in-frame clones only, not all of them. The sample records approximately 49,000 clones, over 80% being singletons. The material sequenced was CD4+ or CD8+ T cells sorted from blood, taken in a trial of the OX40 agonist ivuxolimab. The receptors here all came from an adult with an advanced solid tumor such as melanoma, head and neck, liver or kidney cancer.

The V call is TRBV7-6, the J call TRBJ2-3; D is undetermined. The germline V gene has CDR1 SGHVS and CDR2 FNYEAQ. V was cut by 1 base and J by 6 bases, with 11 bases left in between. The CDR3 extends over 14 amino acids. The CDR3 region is CASSLEYTLDTQYF. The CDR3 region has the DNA TGTGCCAGCAGCTTAGAGTACACCCTGGATACGCAGTATTTT.

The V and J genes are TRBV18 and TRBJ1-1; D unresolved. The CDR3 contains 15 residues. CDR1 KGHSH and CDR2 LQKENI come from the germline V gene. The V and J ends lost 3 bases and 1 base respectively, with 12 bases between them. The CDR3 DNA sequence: TGTGCCAGCTCACCGAGGACTAGGGCGAACACTGAAGCTTTCTTT. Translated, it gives CASSPRTRANTEAFF.

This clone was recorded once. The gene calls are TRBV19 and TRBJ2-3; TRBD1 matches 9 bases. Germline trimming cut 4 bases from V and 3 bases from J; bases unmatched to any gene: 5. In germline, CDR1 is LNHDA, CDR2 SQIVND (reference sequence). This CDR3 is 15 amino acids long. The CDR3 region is CASSTMTGGTDTQYF. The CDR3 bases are TGTGCCAGTAGTACAATGACAGGGGGAACAGATACGCAGTATTTT. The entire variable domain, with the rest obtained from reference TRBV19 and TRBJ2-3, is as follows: DGGITQSPKYLFRKEGQNVTLSCEQNLNHDAMYWYRQDPGQGLRLIYYSQIVNDFQKGDIAEGYSVSREKKESFPLTVTSAQKNPTAFYLCASSTMTGGTDTQYFGPGTRLTVL.

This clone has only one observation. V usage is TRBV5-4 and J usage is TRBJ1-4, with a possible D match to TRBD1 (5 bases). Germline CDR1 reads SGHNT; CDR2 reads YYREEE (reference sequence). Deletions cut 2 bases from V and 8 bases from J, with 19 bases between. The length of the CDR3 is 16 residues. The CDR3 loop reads CASSFWGRTASEKLFF. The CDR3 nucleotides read TGTGCCAGCAGCTTTTGGGGGAGAACCGCAAGCGAAAAACTGTTTTTT.

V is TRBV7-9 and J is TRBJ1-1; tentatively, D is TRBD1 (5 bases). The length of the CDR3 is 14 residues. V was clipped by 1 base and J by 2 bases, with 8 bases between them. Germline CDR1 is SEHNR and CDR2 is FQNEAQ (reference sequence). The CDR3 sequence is CASSLDRGNTEAFF. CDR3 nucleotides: TGTGCCAGCAGCTTAGATAGGGGCAACACTGAAGCTTTCTTT.

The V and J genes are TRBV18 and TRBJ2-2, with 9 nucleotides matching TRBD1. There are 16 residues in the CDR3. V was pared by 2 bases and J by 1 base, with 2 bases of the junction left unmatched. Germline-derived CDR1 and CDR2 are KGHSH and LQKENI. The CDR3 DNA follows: TGTGCCAGCTCACCATTGGGACAGGGGAACACCGGGGAGCTGTTTTTT. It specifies CASSPLGQGNTGELFF.

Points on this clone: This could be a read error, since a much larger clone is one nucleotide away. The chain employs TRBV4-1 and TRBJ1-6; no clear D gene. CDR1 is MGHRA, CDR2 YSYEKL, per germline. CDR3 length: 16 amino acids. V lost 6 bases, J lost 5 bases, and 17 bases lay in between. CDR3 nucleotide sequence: TGCGCCAGCAGTAAAGAGGGAGAGGGAAATAATTCACCCCTCCACTTT. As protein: CASSKEGEGNNSPLHF.

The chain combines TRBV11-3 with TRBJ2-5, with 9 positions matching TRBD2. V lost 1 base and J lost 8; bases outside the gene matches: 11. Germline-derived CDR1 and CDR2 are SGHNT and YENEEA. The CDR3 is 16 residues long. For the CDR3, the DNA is TGTGCCAGCAGCTTAGGCGGTAGCGGGGGTCAGAACACCCAGTACTTC. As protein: CASSLGGSGGQNTQYF.

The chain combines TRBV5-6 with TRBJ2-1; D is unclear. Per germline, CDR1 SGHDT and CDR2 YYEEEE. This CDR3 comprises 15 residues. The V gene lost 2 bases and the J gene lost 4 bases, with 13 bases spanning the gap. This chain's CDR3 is CASSLIVYGYNEQFF. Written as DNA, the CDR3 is TGTGCCAGCAGCTTAATCGTATATGGGTACAATGAGCAGTTCTTC.

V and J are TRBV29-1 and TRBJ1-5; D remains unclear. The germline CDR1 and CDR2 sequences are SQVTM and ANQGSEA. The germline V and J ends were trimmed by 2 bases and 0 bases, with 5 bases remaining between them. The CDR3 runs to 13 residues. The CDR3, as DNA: TGCAGCGTTGAAACTCATAGCAATCAGCCCCAGCATTTT. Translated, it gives CSVETHSNQPQHF.

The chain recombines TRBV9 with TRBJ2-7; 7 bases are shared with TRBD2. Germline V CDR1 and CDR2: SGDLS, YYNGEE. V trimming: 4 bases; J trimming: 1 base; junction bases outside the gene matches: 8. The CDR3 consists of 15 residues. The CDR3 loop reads CASSYGRRGSYEQYF. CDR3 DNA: TGTGCCAGCAGCTACGGGAGGCGTGGTTCCTACGAGCAGTACTTC.

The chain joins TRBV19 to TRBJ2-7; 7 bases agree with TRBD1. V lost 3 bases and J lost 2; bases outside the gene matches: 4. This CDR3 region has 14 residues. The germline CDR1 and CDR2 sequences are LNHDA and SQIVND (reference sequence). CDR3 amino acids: CASSIYRGPYEQYF. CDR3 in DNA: TGTGCCAGTAGTATCTACAGGGGACCCTACGAGCAGTACTTC.

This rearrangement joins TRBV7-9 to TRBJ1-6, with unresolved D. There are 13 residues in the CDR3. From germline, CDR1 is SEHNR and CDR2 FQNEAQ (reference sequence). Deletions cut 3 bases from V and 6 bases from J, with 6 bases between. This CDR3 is CASSFQVNSPLHF. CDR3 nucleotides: TGTGCCAGCAGCTTCCAGGTTAATTCACCCCTCCACTTT.

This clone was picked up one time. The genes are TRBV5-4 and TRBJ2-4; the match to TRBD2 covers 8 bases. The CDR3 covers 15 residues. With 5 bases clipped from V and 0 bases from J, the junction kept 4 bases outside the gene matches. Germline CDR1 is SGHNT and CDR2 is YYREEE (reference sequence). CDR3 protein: CASSHGGVAKNIQYF. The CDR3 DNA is TGTGCCAGCAGTCACGGGGGGGTAGCCAAAAACATTCAGTACTTC.

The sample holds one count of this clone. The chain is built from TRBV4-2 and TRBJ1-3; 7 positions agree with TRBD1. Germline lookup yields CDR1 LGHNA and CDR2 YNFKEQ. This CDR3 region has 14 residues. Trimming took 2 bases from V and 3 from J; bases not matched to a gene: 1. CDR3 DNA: TGTGCCAGCAGCCAACGGGACAGTGGAAACACCATATATTTT. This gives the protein CASSQRDSGNTIYF.

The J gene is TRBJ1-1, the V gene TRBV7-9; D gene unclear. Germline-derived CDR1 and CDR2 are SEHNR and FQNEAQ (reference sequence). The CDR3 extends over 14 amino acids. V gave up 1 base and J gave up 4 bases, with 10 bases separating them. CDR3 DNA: TGTGCCAGCAGCTTAGGCTCCAGTTTCACTGAAGCTTTCTTT. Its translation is CASSLGSSFTEAFF. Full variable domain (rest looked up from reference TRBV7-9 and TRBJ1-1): DTGVSQNPRHKITKRGQNVTFRCDPISEHNRLYWYRQTLGQGPEFLTYFQNEAQLEKSRLLSDRFSAERPKGSFSTLEIQRTEQGDSAMYLCASSLGSSFTEAFFGQGTRLTVV.

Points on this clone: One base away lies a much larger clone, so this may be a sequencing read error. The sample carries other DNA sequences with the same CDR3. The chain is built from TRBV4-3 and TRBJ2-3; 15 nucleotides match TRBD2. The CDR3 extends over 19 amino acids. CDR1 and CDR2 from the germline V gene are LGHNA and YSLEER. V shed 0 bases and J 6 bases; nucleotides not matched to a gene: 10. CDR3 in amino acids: CASSQDGLAGGRRGDTQYF. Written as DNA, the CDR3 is TGCGCCAGCAGCCAAGACGGACTAGCGGGGGGGCGTCGCGGGGATACGCAGTATTTT.

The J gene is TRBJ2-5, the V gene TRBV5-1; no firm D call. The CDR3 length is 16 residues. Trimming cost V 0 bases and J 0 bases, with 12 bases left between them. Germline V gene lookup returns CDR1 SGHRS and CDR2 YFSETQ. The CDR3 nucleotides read TGCGCCAGCAGCTTGGGGGCGGCTCGGTACCAAGAGACCCAGTACTTC. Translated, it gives CASSLGAARYQETQYF.

The chain's CDR3 is CASSQPNTGELFF. DNA for the CDR3: TGCGCCAGCAGCCAACCGAACACCGGGGAGCTGTTTTTT. The chain couples TRBV4-1 to TRBJ2-2; no clear D gene. The V gene's germline CDR1 is MGHRA and CDR2 YSYEKL. This CDR3 region has 13 residues. Trimming cost V 2 bases and J 0 bases, with 1 base left between them.

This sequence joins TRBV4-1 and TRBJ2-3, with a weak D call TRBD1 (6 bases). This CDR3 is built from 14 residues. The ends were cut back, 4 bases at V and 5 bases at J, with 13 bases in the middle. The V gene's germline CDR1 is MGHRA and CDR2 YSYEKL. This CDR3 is CASSLTGHGDTQYF. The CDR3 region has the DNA TGCGCCAGCAGCCTCACAGGGCATGGAGATACGCAGTATTTT.

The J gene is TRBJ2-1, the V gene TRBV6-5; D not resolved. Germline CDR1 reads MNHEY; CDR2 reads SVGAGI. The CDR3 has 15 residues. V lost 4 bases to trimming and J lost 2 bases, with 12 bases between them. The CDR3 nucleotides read TGTGCCAGCAGTTTTGCGGCTGGGCCCTACAATGAGCAGTTCTTC. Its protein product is CASSFAAGPYNEQFF.